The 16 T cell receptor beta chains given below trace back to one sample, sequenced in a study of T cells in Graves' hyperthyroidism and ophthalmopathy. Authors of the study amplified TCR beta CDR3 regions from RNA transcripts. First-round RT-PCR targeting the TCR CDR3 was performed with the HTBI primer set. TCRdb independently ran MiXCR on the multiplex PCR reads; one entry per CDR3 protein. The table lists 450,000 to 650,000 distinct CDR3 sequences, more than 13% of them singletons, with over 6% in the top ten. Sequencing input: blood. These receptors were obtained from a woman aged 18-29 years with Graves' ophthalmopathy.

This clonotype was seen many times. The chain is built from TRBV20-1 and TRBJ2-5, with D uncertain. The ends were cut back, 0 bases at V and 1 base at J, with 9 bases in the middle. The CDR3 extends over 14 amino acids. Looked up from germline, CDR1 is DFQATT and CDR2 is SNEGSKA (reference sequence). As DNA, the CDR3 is TGCAGTGCTAGAGATCTGGACCCCCAAGAGACCCAGTACTTC. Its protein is CSARDLDPQETQYF.

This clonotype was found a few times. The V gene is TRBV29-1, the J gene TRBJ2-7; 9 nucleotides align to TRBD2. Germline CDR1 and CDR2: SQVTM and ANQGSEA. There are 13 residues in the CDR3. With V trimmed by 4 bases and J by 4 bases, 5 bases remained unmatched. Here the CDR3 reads CSVVREGPYEQYF. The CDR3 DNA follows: TGCAGCGTTGTGCGGGAGGGCCCATACGAGCAGTACTTC.

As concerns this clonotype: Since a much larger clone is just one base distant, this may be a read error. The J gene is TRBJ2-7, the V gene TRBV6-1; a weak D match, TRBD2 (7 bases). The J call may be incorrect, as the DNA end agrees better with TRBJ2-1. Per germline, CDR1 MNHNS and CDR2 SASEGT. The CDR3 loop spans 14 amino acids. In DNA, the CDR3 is TGTGCCAGCAGTCGGGGGGCAGGGACCTACGAGCAGTTCTTC. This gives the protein CASSRGAGTYEQFF.

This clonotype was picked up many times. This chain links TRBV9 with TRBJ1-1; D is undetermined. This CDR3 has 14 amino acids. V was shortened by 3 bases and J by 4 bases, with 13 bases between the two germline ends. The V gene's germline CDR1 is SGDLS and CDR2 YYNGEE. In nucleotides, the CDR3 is TGTGCCAGCAGCGCCTCCGGTATGGCCACTGAAGCTTTCTTT. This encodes CASSASGMATEAFF.

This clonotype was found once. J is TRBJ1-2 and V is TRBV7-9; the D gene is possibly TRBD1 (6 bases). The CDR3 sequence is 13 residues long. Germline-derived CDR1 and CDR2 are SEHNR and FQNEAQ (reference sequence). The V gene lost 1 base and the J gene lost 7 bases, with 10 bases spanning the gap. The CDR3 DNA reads TGTGCCAGCAGCTTAGACAGGGTGGGTGGCTACACCTTC. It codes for CASSLDRVGGYTF. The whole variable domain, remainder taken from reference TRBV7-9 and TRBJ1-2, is DTGVSQNPRHKITKRGQNVTFRCDPISEHNRLYWYRQTLGQGPEFLTYFQNEAQLEKSRLLSDRFSAERPKGSFSTLEIQRTEQGDSAMYLCASSLDRVGGYTFGSGTRLTVV.

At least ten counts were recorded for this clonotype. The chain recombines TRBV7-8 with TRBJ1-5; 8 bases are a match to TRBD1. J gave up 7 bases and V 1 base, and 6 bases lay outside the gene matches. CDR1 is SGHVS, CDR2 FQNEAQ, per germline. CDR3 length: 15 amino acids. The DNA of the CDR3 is TGTGCCAGCAGCTTAGGGACAGGGTTTCGGCAGCCCCAGCATTTT. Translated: CASSLGTGFRQPQHF.

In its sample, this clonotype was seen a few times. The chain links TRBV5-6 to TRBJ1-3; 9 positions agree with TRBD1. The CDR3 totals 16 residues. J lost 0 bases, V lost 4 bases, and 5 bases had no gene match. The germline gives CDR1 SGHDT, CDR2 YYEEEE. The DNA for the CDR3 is TGTGCCAGCAGCCCCCGGGACAGGGTCTCTGGAAACACCATATATTTT. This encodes CASSPRDRVSGNTIYF.

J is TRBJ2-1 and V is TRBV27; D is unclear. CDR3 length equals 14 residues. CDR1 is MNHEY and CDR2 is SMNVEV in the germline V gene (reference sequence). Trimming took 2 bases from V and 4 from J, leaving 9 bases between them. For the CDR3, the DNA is TGTGCCAGCAGTTTAGGCGACTTGTACAATGAGCAGTTCTTC. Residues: CASSLGDLYNEQFF.

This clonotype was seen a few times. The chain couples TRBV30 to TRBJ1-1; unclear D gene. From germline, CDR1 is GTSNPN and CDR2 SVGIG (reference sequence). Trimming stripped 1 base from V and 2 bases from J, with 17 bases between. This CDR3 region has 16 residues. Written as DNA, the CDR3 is TGTGCCTGGAGTGGAGGGCTGACATACCTTAACACTGAAGCTTTCTTT. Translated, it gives CAWSGGLTYLNTEAFF.

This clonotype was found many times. The CDR3 region is CASSPQGGKNTEAFF. CDR3 in DNA: TGTGCCAGCTCACCACAGGGAGGGAAGAACACTGAAGCTTTCTTT. This chain uses TRBV18 with TRBJ1-1, with D unresolved. The CDR3 sequence is 15 residues long. The germline gives CDR1 KGHSH, CDR2 LQKENI. The ends were cut back, 1 base at V and 1 base at J, with 10 bases in the middle.

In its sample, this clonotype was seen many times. This chain's CDR3 is CSATLKAGTEEQYF. DNA of the CDR3: TGCAGTGCCACCCTCAAGGCAGGGACTGAGGAGCAGTACTTC. The gene calls are TRBV20-1 and TRBJ2-7; perhaps TRBD2 as D (6 bases). V was cut by 6 bases and J by 7 bases, with 22 bases left in between. Germline values: CDR1 DFQATT, CDR2 SNEGSKA (reference sequence). The length of the CDR3 is 14 residues.

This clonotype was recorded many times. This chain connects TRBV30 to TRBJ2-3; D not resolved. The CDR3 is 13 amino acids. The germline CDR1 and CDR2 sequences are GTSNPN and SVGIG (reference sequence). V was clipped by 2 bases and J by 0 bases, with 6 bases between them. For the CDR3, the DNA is TGTGCCTGGAGTACCTATAGCACAGATACGCAGTATTTT. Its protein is CAWSTYSTDTQYF.

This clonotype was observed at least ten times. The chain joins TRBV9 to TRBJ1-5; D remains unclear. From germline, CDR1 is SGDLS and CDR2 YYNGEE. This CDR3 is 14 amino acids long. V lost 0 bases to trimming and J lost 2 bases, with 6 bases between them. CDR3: CASSVDGGNQPQHF. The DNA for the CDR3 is TGTGCCAGCAGCGTAGATGGGGGCAATCAGCCCCAGCATTTT.

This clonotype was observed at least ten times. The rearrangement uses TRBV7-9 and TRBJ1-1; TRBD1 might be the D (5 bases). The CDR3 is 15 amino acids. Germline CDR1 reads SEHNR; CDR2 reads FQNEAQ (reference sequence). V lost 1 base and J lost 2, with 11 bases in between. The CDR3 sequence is CASSLVATGNTEAFF. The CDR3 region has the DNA TGTGCCAGCAGCTTAGTAGCAACAGGAAACACTGAAGCTTTCTTT.

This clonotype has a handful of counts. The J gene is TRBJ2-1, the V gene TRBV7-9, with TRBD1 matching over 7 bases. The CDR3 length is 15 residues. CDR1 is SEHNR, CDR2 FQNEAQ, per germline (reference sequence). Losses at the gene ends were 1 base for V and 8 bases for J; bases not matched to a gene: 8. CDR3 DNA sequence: TGTGCCAGCAGCTTAGGAGACAGGGATGTCGATGAGCAGTTCTTC. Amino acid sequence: CASSLGDRDVDEQFF.

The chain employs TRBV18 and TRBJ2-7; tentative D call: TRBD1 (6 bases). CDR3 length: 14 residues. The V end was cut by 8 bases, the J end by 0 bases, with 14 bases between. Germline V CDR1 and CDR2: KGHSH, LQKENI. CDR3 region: CASTTGASSYEQYF. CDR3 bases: TGTGCCAGCACGACAGGCGCGAGCTCCTACGAGCAGTACTTC.